These 8 T cell receptor beta chains share one sample of origin, sequenced in a study of shared clonotypes between healthy human individuals. The table came from immunoSEQ multiplex PCR; TCRdb's copy has only in-frame clones and leaves some out. Found here are about a million clones, about 75% of them singletons; the top ten hold about 1.5%. The sequencing sample was made of memory CD4+ T cells sorted from blood. Subset: CD45RA-negative fraction. The source of these receptors is a young man in good health.

The V gene is TRBV28, the J gene TRBJ1-5, with D possibly TRBD1 on 5 matching bases. Per germline, CDR1 MDHEN and CDR2 SYDVKM. V lost 7 bases and J 0 bases, leaving 13 bases between the germline ends. The CDR3 runs 15 residues. CDR3 in amino acids: CASTGTGYSNQPQHF. The CDR3 DNA follows: TGTGCCAGCACAGGGACGGGGTATAGCAATCAGCCCCAGCATTTT.

This clone has ten or more counts. CDR3 loop: CATTLAKNIQYF. In nucleotides, the CDR3 is TGTGCCACCACTTTAGCGAAAAACATTCAGTACTTC. V and J are TRBV6-6 and TRBJ2-4; tentative D call: TRBD2 (5 bases). The germline CDR1 and CDR2 sequences are MNHNY and SVGAGI (reference sequence). V was trimmed by 10 bases and J by 4 bases, leaving 11 bases between them. The CDR3 contains 12 residues.

The chain combines TRBV6-5 with TRBJ2-2; D not resolved. V was pared by 7 bases and J by 4 bases, with 7 bases between. Germline CDR1 MNHEY, CDR2 SVGAGI. The CDR3 consists of 12 residues. CDR3 nucleotides: TGTGCCAGCACCCCCGGCACCGGGGAGCTGTTTTTT. Its protein is CASTPGTGELFF.

The chain links TRBV2 to TRBJ1-2; a possible D gene is TRBD1 (5 bases). This CDR3 region has 12 residues. Germline V CDR1 and CDR2: SNHLY, FYNNEI. V dropped 3 bases and J dropped 7 bases, with 9 bases sitting between them. The CDR3 DNA follows: TGTGCCAGCAGTGAGGGAGGGGCTGGCTACACCTTC. Amino acid sequence: CASSEGGAGYTF. Full variable domain (rest looked up from reference TRBV2 and TRBJ1-2): EPEVTQTPSHQVTQMGQEVILRCVPISNHLYFYWYRQILGQKVEFLVSFYNNEISEKSEIFDDQFSVERPDGSNFTLKIRSTKLEDSAMYFCASSEGGAGYTFGSGTRLTVV.

In the case of this clone: Other DNA sequences in the sample encode the same CDR3. The chain links TRBV5-1 to TRBJ1-1, with 9 bases that match TRBD1. The CDR3 length is 14 residues. Germline assignment: CDR1 SGHRS and CDR2 YFSETQ. V was pared by 4 bases and J by 5 bases, with 6 bases of the junction left unmatched. CDR3 sequence: CASSLQGARTEAFF. The CDR3 DNA reads as TGCGCCAGCAGCCTACAGGGGGCGCGGACTGAAGCTTTCTTT.

This rearrangement joins TRBV30 to TRBJ2-1; TRBD2 matches at 7 bases. Germline V gives CDR1 GTSNPN, CDR2 SVGIG (reference sequence). The CDR3 spans 14 residues. V gave up 0 bases and J gave up 4 bases; unmatched junction bases: 3. The CDR3: CAWSVLGGYNEQFF. The CDR3 DNA reads as TGTGCCTGGAGTGTACTCGGGGGGTACAATGAGCAGTTCTTC.

The chain employs TRBV7-9 and TRBJ2-7; 8 bases map to TRBD1. Germline CDR1 is SEHNR and CDR2 is FQNEAQ (reference sequence). There are 12 residues in the CDR3. V lost 4 bases, J lost 7 bases, and 3 bases stayed unmatched. This CDR3 reads CASSYRDREQYF. For the CDR3, the DNA is TGTGCCAGCAGCTACCGGGACAGGGAGCAGTACTTC.

In this sample, this clone turned up once. The genes are TRBV7-8 and TRBJ2-1; 10 bases are shared with TRBD1. Germline assignment: CDR1 SGHVS and CDR2 FQNEAQ. This CDR3 has 20 amino acids. The J segment lost 3 bases and the V segment lost 1 base, leaving 15 bases of the junction unmatched. CDR3 residues: CASSLVGRTGGLSVYNEQFF. The CDR3 DNA sequence: TGTGCCAGCAGCTTAGTAGGGAGGACAGGGGGTTTATCTGTCTACAATGAGCAGTTCTTC.